This TCR beta chain was captured by sequencing in a study of cytomegalovirus exposure and HLA in healthy donors. The PCR ran on 60 Vbeta and 13 Jbeta primers. Only in-frame clones appear in the TCRdb table, and some are missing; sequencing was by immunoSEQ multiplex PCR. In the table there are about 160,000 clones, 70% to 90% of which are singletons. The trim removed 5 bases at V and 2 bases at J, leaving 5 bases unmatched. CDR3 length: 15 residues. The germline V gene has CDR1 ENHRY and CDR2 SYGVKD. Notes on the study in general: Most TCR sequences proved rare, with some public TCRs found in many donors.

In the case of this clone: Its antigen is undetermined.

This clonotype was sampled from a man between 18 and 35 years old in good health and CMV-seropositive. The sequenced sample was PBMCs. V usage is TRBV10-3 and J usage is TRBJ2-2; 7 bases are shared with TRBD2. CDR3 in DNA: TGTGCCATCAGTCCTAGCGGAGACAACACCGGGGAGCTGTTTTTT. Protein sequence: CAISPSGDNTGELFF.